Presented here are 15 T cell receptor beta chains from one specimen sequenced in a study of CD8 T cells in Susac syndrome. The RNA input was roughly 0.45 to 1 ug, and it was reverse transcribed with random hexamers. One entry per CDR3 protein results from TCRdb running MiXCR on the immunoSEQ multiplex PCR reads. The table records about 140,000 distinct CDR3 sequences, approximately 95% of them present only once. The sequencing input was CD4+ T cells from PBMCs. These receptors were collected from a human donor with Susac syndrome.

This clonotype was detected once. This rearrangement joins TRBV5-6 to TRBJ2-5; D is tentatively TRBD1 or TRBD2 (5 bases each). V lost 4 bases and J lost 5, with 18 bases in between. Germline V CDR1 and CDR2: SGHDT, YYEEEE. CDR3 length: 15 residues. The DNA of the CDR3 is TGTGCCAGCAGCACCCTCCGGGACCCGGCCGAGACCCAGTACTTC. It is translated as CASSTLRDPAETQYF. Combining the CDR3 with reference TRBV5-6 and TRBJ2-5 gives the whole variable domain DAGVTQSPTHLIKTRGQQVTLRCSPKSGHDTVSWYQQALGQGPQFIFQYYEEEERQRGNFPDRFSGHQFPNYSSELNVNALLLGDSALYLCASSTLRDPAETQYFGPGTRLLVL.

The V gene is TRBV30, the J gene TRBJ2-6; D uncertain. Germline-derived CDR1 and CDR2 are GTSNPN and SVGIG (reference sequence). V gave up 0 bases and J gave up 4 bases, with 10 bases separating them. This CDR3 is built from 15 residues. CDR3 coding DNA: TGTGCCTGGAGTGTTCAGGTTGTAGGGGCCAACGTCCTGACTTTC. This translates into CAWSVQVVGANVLTF. Using reference TRBV30 and TRBJ2-6 for the parts outside the CDR3, the full variable domain is SQTIHQWPATLVQPVGSPLSLECTVEGTSNPNLYWYRQAAGRGLQLLFYSVGIGQISSEVPQNLSASRPQDRQFILSSKKLLLSDSGFYLCAWSVQVVGANVLTFGAGSRLTVL.

DNA for the CDR3: TGCAGTGCTAGAGATCTAAGGGAGAACTATGGCTACACCTTC. Its translation is CSARDLRENYGYTF. This chain links TRBV20-1 with TRBJ1-2; D uncertain. The CDR3 sequence is 14 residues long. Trimming took off 0 bases at V and 2 bases at J, with 10 bases between the two ends. From germline, CDR1 is DFQATT and CDR2 SNEGSKA (reference sequence).

V usage is TRBV7-2 and J usage is TRBJ2-7; D may be TRBD1 or TRBD2 (5 bases each). V gave up 3 bases and J gave up 2 bases, with 11 bases separating them. The CDR3 totals 14 residues. Germline values: CDR1 SGHTA, CDR2 FQGNSA. CDR3 coding DNA: TGTGCCAGCAGCTTTTCCCCGGGACCCTACGAGCAGTACTTC. This codes for CASSFSPGPYEQYF. Full variable domain (rest looked up from reference TRBV7-2 and TRBJ2-7): GAGVSQSPSNKVTEKGKDVELRCDPISGHTALYWYRQSLGQGLEFLIYFQGNSAPDKSGLPSDRFSAERTGGSVSTLTIQRTQQEDSAVYLCASSFSPGPYEQYFGPGTRLTVT.

The gene calls are TRBV12-3 or TRBV12-4 and TRBJ2-7; D may be TRBD1 or TRBD2 (5 bases each). V gave up 8 bases and J gave up 7 bases, with 21 bases separating them. This CDR3 spans 14 amino acids. This CDR3 is CASATGASLREQYF. CDR3 coding DNA: TGTGCCAGCGCAACCGGGGCTAGCCTTCGTGAGCAGTACTTC.

The rearrangement links TRBV29-1 to TRBJ1-2; 7 nucleotides match TRBD1. The CDR3 runs to 14 residues. CDR1 is SQVTM, CDR2 ANQGSEA, per germline. V shed 6 bases and J 0 bases; nucleotides not matched to a gene: 7. Written as DNA, the CDR3 is TGCAGCGTAGCGGACAGGATAGCTAACTATGGCTACACCTTC. It is translated as CSVADRIANYGYTF.

The V call is TRBV4-3, the J call TRBJ1-2; possibly TRBD1 for D (6 bases). Germline-derived CDR1 and CDR2 are LGHNA and YSLEER. The V and J ends lost 0 bases and 5 bases respectively, with 19 bases between them. CDR3 length: 17 residues. CDR3 DNA sequence: TGCGCCAGCAGCCAAGAAGGGGGAGTTTCATCGGCATATGGCTACACCTTC. This encodes CASSQEGGVSSAYGYTF.

The chain joins TRBV2 to TRBJ2-5; D unresolved. The CDR3 is 14 residues long. Between the trimmed V and J ends, which lost 4 bases and 0 bases, there was a span of 9 bases. The germline V gene encodes CDR1 SNHLY and CDR2 FYNNEI. CDR3 bases: TGTGCCAGCAGTGGGGATCGACACCAAGAGACCCAGTACTTC. This gives the protein CASSGDRHQETQYF.

V gene TRBV15 combines with J gene TRBJ2-7; maybe TRBD1 (6 bases). There are 16 residues in the CDR3. V lost 0 bases to trimming and J lost 1 base, with 13 bases between them. Looked up from germline, CDR1 is LNHNV and CDR2 is YYDKDF (reference sequence). In DNA, the CDR3 is TGTGCCACCAGCAGAGATGGGGCAGGGGATTCCTACGAGCAGTACTTC. It yields the protein CATSRDGAGDSYEQYF.

The chain uses TRBV7-2 and TRBJ2-1; 10 nucleotides match TRBD2. There are 13 residues in the CDR3. Germline assignment: CDR1 SGHTA and CDR2 FQGNSA. Trimming cost V 1 base and J 12 bases; bases outside gene matches: 3. In DNA, the CDR3 is TGTGCCAGCAGCTTAGATAGCGGGAGGCCGCAGTTCTTC. As protein: CASSLDSGRPQFF. Supplemented by reference TRBV7-2 and TRBJ2-1, the full variable domain reads GAGVSQSPSNKVTEKGKDVELRCDPISGHTALYWYRQSLGQGLEFLIYFQGNSAPDKSGLPSDRFSAERTGGSVSTLTIQRTQQEDSAVYLCASSLDSGRPQFFGPGTRLTVL.

The CDR3 DNA reads TGTGCCAGCAGCCGGGGACAGACCACCGGGGAGCTGTTTTTT. It yields the protein CASSRGQTTGELFF. The gene calls are TRBV3-1 and TRBJ2-2; 7 bases agree with TRBD1. CDR1 and CDR2 (germline): LGHDT, YNNKEL (reference sequence). The CDR3 is 14 residues long. The V segment lost 4 bases and the J segment 4 bases; nucleotides outside the gene matches: 3.

J is TRBJ2-1 and V is TRBV7-9; TRBD2 aligns across 9 bases. The CDR3 consists of 12 residues. The V segment lost 5 bases and the J segment 11 bases; nucleotides outside the gene matches: 4. Germline CDR1 and CDR2: SEHNR and FQNEAQ (reference sequence). CDR3 amino acids: CASSVSGGQQFF. CDR3 DNA: TGTGCCAGCAGCGTTAGCGGGGGACAGCAGTTCTTC.

The chain joins TRBV20-1 to TRBJ2-3; no firm D call. Germline V gene sequence: CDR1 DFQATT, CDR2 SNEGSKA (reference sequence). CDR3 length: 12 residues. Trimming removed 6 bases from V and 3 bases from J, with 10 bases in between. The chain's CDR3 is CSAGPFTDTQYF. The CDR3 bases are TGCAGTGCCGGACCGTTTACAGATACGCAGTATTTT.

The V gene is TRBV2, the J gene TRBJ1-5; D possibly corresponds to TRBD1 (5 bases). Per germline, CDR1 SNHLY and CDR2 FYNNEI. This CDR3 contains 17 residues. V was shortened by 5 bases and J by 1 base, with 18 bases between the two germline ends. Here the CDR3 DNA reads TGTGCCAGCAGTACCGGGACTTCACCCGGGAGCAATCAGCCCCAGCATTTT. Its protein product is CASSTGTSPGSNQPQHF.

The V gene is TRBV4-1, the J gene TRBJ2-5; D not certain. The CDR3 has 13 amino acids. CDR1 is MGHRA and CDR2 is YSYEKL in the germline V gene. The V and J ends lost 3 bases and 12 bases respectively, with 17 bases between them. CDR3 DNA: TGCGCCAGCAGCCATCCTAATCCGGCGATAGAGTACTTC. Translation: CASSHPNPAIEYF.